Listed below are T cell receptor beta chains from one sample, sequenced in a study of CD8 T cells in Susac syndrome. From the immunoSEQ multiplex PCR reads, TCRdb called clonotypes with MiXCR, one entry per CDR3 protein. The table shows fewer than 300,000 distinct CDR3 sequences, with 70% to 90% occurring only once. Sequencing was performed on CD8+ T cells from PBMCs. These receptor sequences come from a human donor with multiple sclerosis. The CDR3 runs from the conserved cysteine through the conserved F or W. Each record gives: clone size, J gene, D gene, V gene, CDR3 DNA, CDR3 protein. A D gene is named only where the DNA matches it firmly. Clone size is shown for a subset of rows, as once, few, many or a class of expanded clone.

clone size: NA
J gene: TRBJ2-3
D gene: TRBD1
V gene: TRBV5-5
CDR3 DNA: TGTGCCAGCAGCTTGGAGGGGGCGACCACAGATACGCAGTATTTT
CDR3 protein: CASSLEGATTDTQYF

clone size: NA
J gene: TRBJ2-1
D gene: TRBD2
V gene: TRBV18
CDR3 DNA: TGTGCCAGCTCACCACTTACGGGGGGGGGCGCGAAGGTCTACAATGAGCAGTTCTTC
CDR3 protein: CASSPLTGGGAKVYNEQFF

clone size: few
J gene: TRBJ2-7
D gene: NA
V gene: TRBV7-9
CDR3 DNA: TGTGCCAGCAGCGAGGCCGTCGAGCAGTACTTC
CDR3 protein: CASSEAVEQYF

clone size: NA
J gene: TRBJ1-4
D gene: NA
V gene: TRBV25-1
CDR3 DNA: TGTGCCAGCAGTGACTCGACAGCCCACTTTAATGAAAAACTGTTTTTT
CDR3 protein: CASSDSTAHFNEKLFF

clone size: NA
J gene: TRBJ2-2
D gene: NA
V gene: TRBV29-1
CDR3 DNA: TGCAGCGTTGTGGGTAACACCGGGGAGCTGTTTTTT
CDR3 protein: CSVVGNTGELFF

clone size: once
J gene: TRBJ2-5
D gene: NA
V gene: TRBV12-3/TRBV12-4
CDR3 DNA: TGTGCCAGCAGCCCCCGGGCGAAAAGGCCGGGGACCCAGTACTTC
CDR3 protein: CASSPRAKRPGTQYF

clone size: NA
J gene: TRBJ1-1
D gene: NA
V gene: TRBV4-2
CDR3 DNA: TGTGCCAGCAGCCAAGATGGTGCCCCCCCGGGCACTGAAGCTTTCTTT
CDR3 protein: CASSQDGAPPGTEAFF

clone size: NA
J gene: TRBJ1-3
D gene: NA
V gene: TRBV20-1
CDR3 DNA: TGCAGTGCTAAGGTGACAGGAAGCTCTGGAAGCACCATATATTTT
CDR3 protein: CSAKVTGSSGSTIYF

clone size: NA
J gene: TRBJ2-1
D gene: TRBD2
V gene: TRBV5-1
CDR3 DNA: TGCGCCAGCAGCTGGCTAGCGGGAGGGGTCAATGAGCAGTTCTTC
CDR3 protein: CASSWLAGGVNEQFF

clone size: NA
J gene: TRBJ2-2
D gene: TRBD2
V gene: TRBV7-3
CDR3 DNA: TGTGCCAGCAGCTTAGAGCCTAGCGGGAGGGGGACCGGGGAGCTGTTTTTT
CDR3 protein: CASSLEPSGRGTGELFF

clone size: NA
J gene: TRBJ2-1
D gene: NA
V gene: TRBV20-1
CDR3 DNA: TGCAGTGCTAGAGATCCTCTGGGGCAGCTGGATGAGCAGTTCTTC
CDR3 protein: CSARDPLGQLDEQFF

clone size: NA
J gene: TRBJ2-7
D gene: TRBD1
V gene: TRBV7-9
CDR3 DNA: TGTGCCAGCAGCCGGACAGGGAGAAACTACGAGCAGTACTTC
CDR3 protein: CASSRTGRNYEQYF

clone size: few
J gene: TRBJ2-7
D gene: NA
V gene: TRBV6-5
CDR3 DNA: TGTGCCAGCAGTTATAAGGGCTCCAGCAGCGAGCAGTACTTC
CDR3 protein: CASSYKGSSSEQYF

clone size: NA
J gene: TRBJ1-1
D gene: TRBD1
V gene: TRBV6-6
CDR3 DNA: TGTGCCAGCAGTTACGGGACAGGCAGCGCTTTCTTT
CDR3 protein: CASSYGTGSAFF

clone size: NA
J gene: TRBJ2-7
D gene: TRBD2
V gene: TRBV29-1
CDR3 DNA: TGCAGCGTTGGAGGACTAGCGGGAGGGTCCGCCTACGAGCAGTACTTC
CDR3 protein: CSVGGLAGGSAYEQYF

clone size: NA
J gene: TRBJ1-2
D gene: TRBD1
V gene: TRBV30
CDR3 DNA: TGTGCCTGGAACCCAGGGGGCAACGCTGGCTACACCTTC
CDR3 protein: CAWNPGGNAGYTF

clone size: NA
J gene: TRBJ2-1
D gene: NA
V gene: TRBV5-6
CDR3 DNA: TGTGCCAGCAGCTTTGAGGAATACAATGAGCAGTTCTTC
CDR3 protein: CASSFEEYNEQFF

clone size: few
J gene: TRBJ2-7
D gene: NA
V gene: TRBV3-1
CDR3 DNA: TGTGCCAGCAGCCATCCAGGTCAGTTAGCCTCCTACGAGCAGTACTTC
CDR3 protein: CASSHPGQLASYEQYF

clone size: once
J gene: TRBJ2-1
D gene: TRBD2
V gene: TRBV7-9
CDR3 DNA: TGTGCCAGCAGCGTAGCGGGAGGGCAAATCGATGAGCAGTTCTTC
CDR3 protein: CASSVAGGQIDEQFF

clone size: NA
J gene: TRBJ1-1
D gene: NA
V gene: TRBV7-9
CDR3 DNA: TGTGCCAGCAGCCCGGACGGTGGCGAAGCTTTCTTT
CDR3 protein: CASSPDGGEAFF

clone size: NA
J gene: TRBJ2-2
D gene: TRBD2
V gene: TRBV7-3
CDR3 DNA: TGTGCCAGCAGCTTATTGTCCCCCCCGGCTAGCGGGAGGACCGGGGAGCTGTTTTTT
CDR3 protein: CASSLLSPPASGRTGELFF

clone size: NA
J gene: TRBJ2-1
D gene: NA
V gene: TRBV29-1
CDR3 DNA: TGCAGCGTTGCCCCGTATCCTGAGCAGTTCTTC
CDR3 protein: CSVAPYPEQFF

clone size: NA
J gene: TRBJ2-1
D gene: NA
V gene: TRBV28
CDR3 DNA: TGTGCCAGCAGTTCCCCTGGAGAGGTGGCCTACAATGAGCAGTTCTTC
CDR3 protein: CASSSPGEVAYNEQFF

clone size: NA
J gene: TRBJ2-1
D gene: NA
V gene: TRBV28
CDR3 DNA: TGTGCCAGCAGCCCTCTTGCGGAGCACAATGAGCAGTTCTTC
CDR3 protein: CASSPLAEHNEQFF

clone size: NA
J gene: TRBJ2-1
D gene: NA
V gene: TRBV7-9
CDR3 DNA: TGTGCCAGCAGCTTAGGGGGACTGGCAACGGGGCATGAGCAGTTCTTC
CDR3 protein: CASSLGGLATGHEQFF

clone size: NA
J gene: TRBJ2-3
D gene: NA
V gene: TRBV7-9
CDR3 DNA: TGTGCCAGCAGCTTAGTAATGGCTCTTACGCAGTATTTT
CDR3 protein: CASSLVMALTQYF

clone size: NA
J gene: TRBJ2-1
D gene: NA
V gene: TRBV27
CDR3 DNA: TGTGCCAGCAGTTTGATGACTCTCGGTGAGCAGTTCTTC
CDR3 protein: CASSLMTLGEQFF

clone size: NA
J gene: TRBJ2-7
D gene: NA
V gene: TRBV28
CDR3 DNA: TGTGCCAGCAGTTTCGGAATGGCGGTGCCATCCTACGAGCAGTACTTC
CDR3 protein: CASSFGMAVPSYEQYF

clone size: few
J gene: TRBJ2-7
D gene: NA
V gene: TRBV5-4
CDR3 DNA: TGTGCCAGCAGCTTGGAGACGGGACCGAGCTACGAGCAGTACTTC
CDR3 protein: CASSLETGPSYEQYF

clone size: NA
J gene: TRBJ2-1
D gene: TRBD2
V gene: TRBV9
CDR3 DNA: TGTGCCAGCAGCGTAGAGGGACTAGGGAGTGAGCAGTTCTTC
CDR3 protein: CASSVEGLGSEQFF

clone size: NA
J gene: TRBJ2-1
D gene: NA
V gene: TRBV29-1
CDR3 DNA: TGCGGCGTTGAGTGGCTCCACCTCAATGAGCAGTTCTTC
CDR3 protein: CGVEWLHLNEQFF

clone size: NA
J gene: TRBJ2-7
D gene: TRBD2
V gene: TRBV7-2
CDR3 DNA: TGTGCCAGCAGCACCTCCTTCGGACTAGCTCGCTACGAGCAGTACTTC
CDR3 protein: CASSTSFGLARYEQYF

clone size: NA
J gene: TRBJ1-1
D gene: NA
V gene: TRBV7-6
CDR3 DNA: TGTGCCAGCAGCTTAGGCGCAGGGCCCATGAACACTGAAGCTTTCTTT
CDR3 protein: CASSLGAGPMNTEAFF

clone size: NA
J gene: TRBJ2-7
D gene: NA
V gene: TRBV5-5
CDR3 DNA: TGTGCCAGCAGCCGTATAGGGGACCCAGTTTCGGCGGGAAACTACGAGCAGTACTTC
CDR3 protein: CASSRIGDPVSAGNYEQYF

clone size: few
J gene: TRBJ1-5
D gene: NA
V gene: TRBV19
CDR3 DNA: TGTGCCAGTAGTATCGGAGGTCAGCCCCAGCATTTT
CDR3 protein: CASSIGGQPQHF

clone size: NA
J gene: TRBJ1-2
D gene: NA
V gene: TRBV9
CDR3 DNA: TGTGCCAGCCTGGGCGGCTATGGCTACACCTTC
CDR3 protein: CASLGGYGYTF

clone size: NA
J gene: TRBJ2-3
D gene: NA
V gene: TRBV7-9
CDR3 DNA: TGTGCTCCGGCCGAGGGCACAGATACGCAGTATTTT
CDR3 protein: CAPAEGTDTQYF

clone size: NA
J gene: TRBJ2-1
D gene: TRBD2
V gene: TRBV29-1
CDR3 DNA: TGCAGCGCCCGGACTAGAAAATTGGAGCAGTTCTTC
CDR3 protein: CSARTRKLEQFF

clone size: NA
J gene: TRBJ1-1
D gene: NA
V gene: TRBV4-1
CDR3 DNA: TGCGCCAGCAGCCTTCCCAGGACGGCGCCGAACACTGAAGCTTTCTTT
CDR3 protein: CASSLPRTAPNTEAFF

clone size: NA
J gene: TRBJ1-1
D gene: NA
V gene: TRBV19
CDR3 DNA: TGTGCCAGTAGTACCAGACAGCGGAACACTGAAGCTTTCTTT
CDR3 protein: CASSTRQRNTEAFF

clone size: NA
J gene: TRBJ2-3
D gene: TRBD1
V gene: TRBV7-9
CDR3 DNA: TGTGCCAGCAGCTTAGCAAGCAGGGGGCAGGATACGCAGTATTTT
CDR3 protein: CASSLASRGQDTQYF

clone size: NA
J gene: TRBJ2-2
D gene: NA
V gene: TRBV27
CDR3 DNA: TGTGCCAGCAGTTTACGTAAGGCGACGACGAACACCGGGGAGCTGTTTTTT
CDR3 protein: CASSLRKATTNTGELFF

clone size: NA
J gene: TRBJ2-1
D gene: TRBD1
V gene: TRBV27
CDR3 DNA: TGTGCCAGCAGTACGACAGGGGTCAGGAATGAGCAGTTCTTC
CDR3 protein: CASSTTGVRNEQFF

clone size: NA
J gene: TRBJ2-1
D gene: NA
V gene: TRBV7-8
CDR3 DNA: TGTGCCAGCAGCTTAATAATCGGGGAGCAGTTCTTC
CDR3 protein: CASSLIIGEQFF

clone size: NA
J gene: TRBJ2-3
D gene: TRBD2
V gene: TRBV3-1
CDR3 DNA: TGTGCCAGCAGCCGGGGGACTAGCAAGACAGATACGCAGTATTTT
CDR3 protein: CASSRGTSKTDTQYF

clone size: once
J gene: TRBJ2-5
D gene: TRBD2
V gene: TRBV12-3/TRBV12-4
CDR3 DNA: TGTGCCAGCAGTTCCGGACTAGCGGGAGGGGGAGAGACCCAGTACTTC
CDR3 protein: CASSSGLAGGGETQYF

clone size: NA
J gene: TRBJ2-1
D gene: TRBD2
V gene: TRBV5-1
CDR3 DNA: TGCGCCAGCAGCGAAACCGGACTAGCGGGCCTCTCCTACAATGAGCAGTTCTTC
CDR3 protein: CASSETGLAGLSYNEQFF

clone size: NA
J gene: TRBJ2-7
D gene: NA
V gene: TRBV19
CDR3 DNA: TGTGCCAGTAGTATAGGCCCGCTAGGGTCCTACGAGCAGTACTTC
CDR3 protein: CASSIGPLGSYEQYF

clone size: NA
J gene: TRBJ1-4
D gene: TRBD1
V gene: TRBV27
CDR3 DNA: TGTGCCAGCAGTTTCAGGGGGATGAGAGAAAAACTGTTTTTT
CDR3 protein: CASSFRGMREKLFF

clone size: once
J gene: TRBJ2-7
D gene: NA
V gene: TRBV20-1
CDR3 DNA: TGCAGTGCTAGGGAGTCCGGTGGAGTATCCTACGAGCAGTACTTC
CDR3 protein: CSARESGGVSYEQYF

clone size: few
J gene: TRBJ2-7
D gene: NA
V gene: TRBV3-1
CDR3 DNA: TGTGCCAGCAGCCAAGTGGTTCCGCCCCGGTTCTACGAGCAGTACTTC
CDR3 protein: CASSQVVPPRFYEQYF

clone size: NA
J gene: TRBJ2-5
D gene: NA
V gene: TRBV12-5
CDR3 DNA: TGTGCTAGTGCTCATCTCCCGATCCAAGAGACCCAGTACTTC
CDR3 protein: CASAHLPIQETQYF